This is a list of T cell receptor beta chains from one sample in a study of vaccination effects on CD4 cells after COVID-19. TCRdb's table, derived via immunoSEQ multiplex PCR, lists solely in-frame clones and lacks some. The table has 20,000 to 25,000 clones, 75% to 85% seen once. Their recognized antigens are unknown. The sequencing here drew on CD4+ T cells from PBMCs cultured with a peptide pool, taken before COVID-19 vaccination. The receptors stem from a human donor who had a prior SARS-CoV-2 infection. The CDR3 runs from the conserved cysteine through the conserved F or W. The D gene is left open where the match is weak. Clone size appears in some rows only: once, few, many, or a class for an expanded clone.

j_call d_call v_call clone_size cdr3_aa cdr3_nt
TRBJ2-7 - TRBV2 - CASRPGTLADHEQYF TGTGCCAGCAGACCCGGGACCCTGGCAGACCACGAGCAGTACTTC
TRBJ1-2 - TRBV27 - CATGIRAEAYGYTF TGTGCCACCGGAATCAGGGCAGAGGCTTATGGCTACACCTTC
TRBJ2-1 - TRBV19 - CASSIDLWLAGPEQFF TGTGCCAGTAGTATAGATCTATGGCTAGCCGGGCCTGAGCAGTTCTTC
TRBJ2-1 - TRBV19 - CASTKDYISGYEQFF TGTGCCAGTACCAAGGACTACATATCCGGCTATGAGCAGTTCTTC
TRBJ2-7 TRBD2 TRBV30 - CAWTSGGSDEQYF TGTGCCTGGACTAGCGGGGGGAGCGACGAGCAGTACTTC
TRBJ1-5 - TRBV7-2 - CASSISRLTNQPQHF TGTGCCAGCAGCATCTCACGACTCACAAATCAGCCCCAGCATTTT
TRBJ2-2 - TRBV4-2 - CASSQDYGAVAGELFF TGTGCCAGCAGCCAAGATTATGGGGCCGTGGCCGGGGAGCTGTTTTTT
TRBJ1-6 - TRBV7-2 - CASSYVGGANSPLHF TGTGCCAGCAGCTACGTCGGGGGGGCAAATTCACCCCTCCACTTT
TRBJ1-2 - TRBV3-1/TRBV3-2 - CASSQEQVYGYTF TGTGCCAGCAGCCAAGAACAGGTCTATGGCTACACCTTC
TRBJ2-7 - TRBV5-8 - CASSLISGWSWQYF TGTGCCAGCAGCTTGATAAGCGGTTGGTCGTGGCAGTACTTC
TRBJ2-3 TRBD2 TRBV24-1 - CATSDGWASGRAHDTQYF TGTGCCACCAGTGATGGATGGGCTAGCGGGAGGGCACATGATACGCAGTATTTT
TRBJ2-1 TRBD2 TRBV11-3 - CASSFSTSGDSSLNEQFF TGTGCCAGCAGCTTTTCCACTAGCGGAGACAGTAGCCTCAATGAGCAGTTCTTC
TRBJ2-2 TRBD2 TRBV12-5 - CASGLVLAGSGELFF TGTGCTAGTGGTTTGGTACTAGCGGGTTCCGGGGAGCTGTTTTTT
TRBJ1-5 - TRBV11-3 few CASSLSGINQPQHF TGTGCCAGCAGCTTATCCGGGATCAATCAGCCCCAGCATTTT
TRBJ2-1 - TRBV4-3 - CASSQDYGGRNEQFF TGCGCCAGCAGCCAAGATTACGGGGGGCGCAATGAGCAGTTCTTC
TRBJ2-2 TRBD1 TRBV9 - CASSVSTGANTGELFF TGTGCCAGCAGCGTCTCGACAGGGGCGAACACCGGGGAGCTGTTTTTT
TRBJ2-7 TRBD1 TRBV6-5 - CASSYGRDRASYEQYF TGTGCCAGCAGTTACGGACGGGACAGGGCAAGCTACGAGCAGTACTTC
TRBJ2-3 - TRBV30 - CAWSGTALSTDTQYF TGTGCCTGGAGTGGCACAGCCCTTAGCACAGATACGCAGTATTTT
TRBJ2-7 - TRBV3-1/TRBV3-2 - CASSGRVATRATQYF TGTGCCAGCAGCGGAAGGGTGGCCACTCGGGCGACGCAGTACTTC
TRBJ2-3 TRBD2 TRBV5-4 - CASSFRTSGQTYF TGTGCCAGCAGCTTCCGGACTAGCGGGCAAACGTATTTT
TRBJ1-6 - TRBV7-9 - CASSLDNSPLHF TGTGCCAGCAGCTTAGACAATTCACCCCTCCACTTT
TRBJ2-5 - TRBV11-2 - CASSSGYKSWGETQYF TGTGCCAGCAGCTCGGGCTACAAGTCCTGGGGGGAGACCCAGTACTTC
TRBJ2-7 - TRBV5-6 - CASSLGRAYEQYF TGTGCCAGCAGCTTGGGTCGGGCCTACGAGCAGTACTTC
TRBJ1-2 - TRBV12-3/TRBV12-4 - CASSRTLGGGYTF TGTGCCAGCAGCCGGACCCTCGGCGGTGGCTACACCTTC
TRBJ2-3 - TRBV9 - CASAEGRTDTQYF TGTGCCAGCGCGGAGGGGCGCACAGATACGCAGTATTTT
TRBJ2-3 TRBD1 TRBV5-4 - CASSLDRGTADTQYF TGTGCCAGCAGCCTTGACAGGGGGACAGCAGATACGCAGTATTTT
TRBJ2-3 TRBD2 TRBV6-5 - CASSLRGEGTDTQYF TGTGCCAGCAGTTTACGGGGGGAGGGAACAGATACGCAGTATTTT
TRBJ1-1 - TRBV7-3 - CATTVCLTRTEAFF TGTGCCACCACGGTTTGCTTGACGAGGACTGAAGCTTTCTTT
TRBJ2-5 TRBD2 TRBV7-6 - CASSLGWRGNQETQYF TGTGCCAGCAGCTTAGGATGGCGGGGGAACCAAGAGACCCAGTACTTC
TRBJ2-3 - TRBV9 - CASSISTDTQYF TGTGCCAGCAGCATTAGCACAGATACGCAGTATTTT
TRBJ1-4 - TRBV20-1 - CSASGGGSNEKLFF TGCAGTGCTAGTGGAGGGGGATCTAATGAAAAACTGTTTTTT
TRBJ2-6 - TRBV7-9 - CASSPRQGLSGANVLTF TGTGCCAGCAGCCCCCGACAGGGACTCTCTGGGGCCAACGTCCTGACTTTC
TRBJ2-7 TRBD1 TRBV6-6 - CASSYSHRGVNYEQYF TGTGCCAGCAGTTACTCCCACAGGGGAGTAAATTACGAGCAGTACTTC
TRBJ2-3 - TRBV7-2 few CASSLRLYTDTQYF TGTGCCAGCAGCTTACGGCTCTACACAGATACGCAGTATTTT
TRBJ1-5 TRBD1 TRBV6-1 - CASSEGGQGYPQHF TGTGCCAGCAGTGAGGGGGGACAGGGGTACCCCCAGCATTTT
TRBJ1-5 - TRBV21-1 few CASSINRVPGWSQPQHF TGTGCCAGCAGCATAAACAGGGTACCTGGGTGGAGTCAGCCCCAGCATTTT